These 31 T cell receptor beta chains were sequenced from one sample in a study of OX40 agonist ivuxolimab in advanced cancers. Assay: immunoSEQ multiplex PCR; the TCRdb copy retains only in-frame clones and omits some. The sample has about 83,000 clones; approximately 79% are singletons. The sequenced sample was CD4+ or CD8+ T cells sorted from blood, obtained in a trial of the OX40 agonist ivuxolimab. These receptors originate from an adult with an advanced solid tumor such as melanoma, head and neck, liver or kidney cancer.

This chain links TRBV19 with TRBJ2-3, with 8 bases aligning to TRBD1. Germline CDR1 LNHDA, CDR2 SQIVND (reference sequence). The CDR3 has 15 amino acids. The trim removed 9 bases at V and 4 bases at J, leaving 12 bases unmatched. The CDR3 DNA reads TGTGCCAGCCTGGGTGAGGCAGGGGGCTCAGATACGCAGTATTTT. Translation gives CASLGEAGGSDTQYF. The full variable domain, completed using reference TRBV19 and TRBJ2-3, is DGGITQSPKYLFRKEGQNVTLSCEQNLNHDAMYWYRQDPGQGLRLIYYSQIVNDFQKGDIAEGYSVSREKKESFPLTVTSAQKNPTAFYLCASLGEAGGSDTQYFGPGTRLTVL.

This clone has a single count. The rearrangement joins TRBV5-4 to TRBJ2-5, with TRBD2 as a possible D gene (6 bases). The CDR3 length is 15 residues. Germline CDR1 reads SGHNT; CDR2 reads YYREEE (reference sequence). V shed 4 bases and J shed 4 bases, with 17 bases lying between them. As DNA, the CDR3 is TGTGCCAGCAGCCCTCCGAAGCAGGGAGGAGAGACCCAGTACTTC. Its translation: CASSPPKQGGETQYF. Complete variable domain (other parts from reference TRBV5-4 and TRBJ2-5): ETGVTQSPTHLIKTRGQQVTLRCSSQSGHNTVSWYQQALGQGPQFIFQYYREEENGRGNFPPRFSGLQFPNYSSELNVNALELDDSALYLCASSPPKQGGETQYFGPGTRLLVL.

The sample holds a few counts of this clone. The genes are TRBV5-1 and TRBJ1-2; possible D gene TRBD1, 5 bases. The length of the CDR3 is 12 residues. Germline CDR1 and CDR2: SGHRS and YFSETQ. V gave up 2 bases and J gave up 4 bases, with 6 bases separating them. The chain's CDR3 is CASSFDSYGYTF. CDR3 bases: TGCGCCAGCAGCTTCGACAGCTATGGCTACACCTTC.

The chain combines TRBV7-3 with TRBJ1-1, with a weak D call TRBD1 (6 bases). Trimming took off 4 bases at V and 4 bases at J, with 13 bases between the two ends. This CDR3 has 14 residues. Germline CDR1 and CDR2: SGHTA and FQGTGA. The CDR3 region is CASSSQGSGTEAFF. CDR3 nucleotides: TGTGCCAGCAGCTCCCAGGGGTCGGGCACTGAAGCTTTCTTT.

The CDR3 protein is CASSETGRAKNIQYF. The CDR3 nucleotides are TGTGCCAGCAGTGAGACAGGGAGGGCGAAAAACATTCAGTACTTC. V and J are TRBV6-1 and TRBJ2-4; perhaps D is TRBD1 or TRBD2 (7 bases each). Trimming removed 3 bases at V and 4 bases at J, with 13 bases between. The CDR3 is 15 amino acids. Germline loops: CDR1 MNHNS, CDR2 SASEGT.

In this sample, this clone turned up once. CDR3 nucleotides: TGTGCCAGCAGTTTCCCTCGGGACAGGATTAATTCACCCCTCCACTTT. It encodes CASSFPRDRINSPLHF. The chain joins TRBV28 to TRBJ1-6, with 8 bases matching TRBD1. With 3 bases clipped from V and 6 bases from J, the junction kept 7 bases outside the gene matches. The V gene's germline CDR1 is MDHEN and CDR2 SYDVKM. CDR3 length equals 16 residues.

V usage is TRBV13 and J usage is TRBJ1-6, with D possibly matching TRBD1 (6 bases). Between the trimmed V and J ends, which lost 6 bases and 0 bases, there was a span of 12 bases. Looked up from germline, CDR1 is PRHDT and CDR2 is FYEKMQ (reference sequence). CDR3 length: 16 amino acids. The CDR3 sequence is CASSRTGSSYNSPLHF. The CDR3 region has the DNA TGTGCCAGCAGTCGTACAGGGAGCTCCTATAATTCACCCCTCCACTTT.

This clone was observed a few times. The J gene is TRBJ1-1, the V gene TRBV4-1; D gene ambiguous. The CDR3 runs to 16 residues. V lost 2 bases to trimming and J lost 0 bases, with 13 bases between them. CDR1 and CDR2 from the germline V gene are MGHRA and YSYEKL. Here the CDR3 reads CASSQTTRHMNTEAFF. Here the CDR3 DNA reads TGCGCCAGCAGCCAAACGACAAGGCACATGAACACTGAAGCTTTCTTT.

The chain has TRBV10-3 and TRBJ2-5; 8 bases match TRBD2. CDR3 size: 14 residues. V lost 5 bases, J lost 5 bases, and 7 bases stayed unmatched. Germline V gene sequence: CDR1 ENHRY, CDR2 SYGVKD. DNA of the CDR3: TGTGCCATCAGTATCGCGGGGGGAGGTGAGACCCAGTACTTC. Protein product: CAISIAGGGETQYF.

J is TRBJ2-2 and V is TRBV9, with 8 bases aligning to TRBD1. The CDR3 has 16 amino acids. V trimming: 3 bases; J trimming: 4 bases; junction bases outside the gene matches: 8. CDR1 SGDLS and CDR2 YYNGEE come from the germline V gene. This CDR3 is CASSAWTGIRTGELFF. The CDR3 nucleotides read TGTGCCAGCAGCGCATGGACAGGGATCCGCACCGGGGAGCTGTTTTTT.

This clone was seen only a few times. The chain uses TRBV6-1 and TRBJ1-3; D perhaps matches TRBD1 (6 bases). The CDR3 has 15 amino acids. Germline CDR1 is MNHNS and CDR2 is SASEGT. V shed 3 bases and J shed 2 bases, with 11 bases lying between them. The CDR3 bases are TGTGCCAGCAGTGACCGGGGGGGGCCTGGAAACACCATATATTTT. It yields the protein CASSDRGGPGNTIYF.

Turning to this clone: A read error may produce the germline difference seen at one junction end. The rearrangement links TRBV2 to TRBJ2-7, with 7 bases aligning to TRBD1. This CDR3 has 14 residues. Germline V CDR1 and CDR2: SNHLY, FYNNEI. The CDR3 bases are TGTGCCAGCAGAGAAGGGACAGTCTCCTACGAGCAGTACTTC. Residues: CASREGTVSYEQYF.

V and J are TRBV27 and TRBJ2-3, with 10 nucleotides matching TRBD2. J was trimmed by 6 bases and V by 5 bases; bases with no gene match: 20. CDR1 is MNHEY and CDR2 is SMNVEV in the germline V gene (reference sequence). The CDR3 length is 19 residues. CDR3 loop: CASSPLGFEKRGGLDTQYF. The CDR3 coding sequence is TGTGCCAGCAGTCCCCTCGGGTTTGAGAAGCGGGGGGGCCTGGATACGCAGTATTTT.

The rearrangement links TRBV2 to TRBJ1-1; 7 nucleotides match TRBD1. Germline V lookup: CDR1 SNHLY, CDR2 FYNNEI. The junction had 4 bases not matched to a gene; V was cut back by 5 bases and J by 1 base. The CDR3 contains 14 residues. The CDR3 spells CASSQDRWNTEAFF. The CDR3 region has the DNA TGTGCCAGCAGTCAGGACAGGTGGAACACTGAAGCTTTCTTT. The full variable domain, with the rest looked up from reference TRBV2 and TRBJ1-1, is EPEVTQTPSHQVTQMGQEVILRCVPISNHLYFYWYRQILGQKVEFLVSFYNNEISEKSEIFDDQFSVERPDGSNFTLKIRSTKLEDSAMYFCASSQDRWNTEAFFGQGTRLTVV.

The chain is built from TRBV6-6 and TRBJ1-3, with D possibly matching TRBD1 (5 bases). The CDR3 contains 16 residues. The V gene's germline CDR1 is MNHNY and CDR2 SVGAGI (reference sequence). V was cut by 4 bases and J by 4 bases, with 17 bases left in between. CDR3 in amino acids: CASSSRRRAAGNTIYF. The DNA for the CDR3 is TGTGCCAGCAGTTCCCGCCGCAGGGCGGCCGGAAACACCATATATTTT.

The chain carries TRBV6-6 and TRBJ1-4, with 7 bases aligning to TRBD1. Trimming cost V 4 bases and J 7 bases; bases outside gene matches: 12. CDR3 size: 16 residues. The germline V gene has CDR1 MNHNY and CDR2 SVGAGI (reference sequence). Here the CDR3 DNA reads TGTGCCAGCAGTTCCCCTGGACAGGTTTTAGGTGAAAAACTGTTTTTT. Its protein product is CASSSPGQVLGEKLFF.

This clone has just a few counts. This chain's CDR3 is CASSPGLNTEAFF. CDR3 bases: TGTGCCAGCAGTCCGGGGTTGAACACTGAAGCTTTCTTT. The chain uses TRBV6-1 and TRBJ1-1; the D is unclear. V was pared by 5 bases and J by 0 bases, with 7 bases between. CDR1 is MNHNS, CDR2 SASEGT, per germline. This CDR3 is 13 amino acids long.

V is TRBV30 and J is TRBJ2-5, with D unresolved. V was clipped by 1 base and J by 5 bases, with 14 bases between them. CDR1 GTSNPN and CDR2 SVGIG come from the germline V gene (reference sequence). The CDR3 consists of 14 residues. CDR3: CAWSGGGGWETQYF. The CDR3 coding sequence is TGTGCCTGGAGTGGAGGTGGCGGTTGGGAGACCCAGTACTTC.

The CDR3 reads CAWSVERVLGSGNTIYF. The CDR3 DNA reads TGTGCCTGGAGTGTGGAACGGGTCCTAGGATCTGGAAACACCATATATTTT. The chain is built from TRBV30 and TRBJ1-3; no definite D call. The CDR3 has 17 amino acids. CDR1 is GTSNPN, CDR2 SVGIG, per germline (reference sequence). Trimming pared 0 bases from V and 1 base from J, leaving 16 bases between.

The chain recombines TRBV5-1 with TRBJ2-2; D ambiguous. Germline loops: CDR1 SGHRS, CDR2 YFSETQ. The germline V and J ends were trimmed by 3 bases and 0 bases, with 6 bases remaining between them. The CDR3 runs to 14 residues. The CDR3 DNA follows: TGCGCCAGCAGCTCTTCTACGAACACCGGGGAGCTGTTTTTT. It is translated as CASSSSTNTGELFF.

This chain joins TRBV28 and TRBJ2-7; the D is unclear. Per the germline V gene, CDR1 is MDHEN and CDR2 is SYDVKM. The CDR3 consists of 15 residues. The ends were cut back, 6 bases at V and 3 bases at J, with 18 bases in the middle. CDR3 protein: CASSWAPRSIYEQYF. Here the CDR3 DNA reads TGTGCCAGCAGCTGGGCCCCAAGGTCCATCTACGAGCAGTACTTC. Supplemented by reference TRBV28 and TRBJ2-7, the full variable domain reads DVKVTQSSRYLVKRTGEKVFLECVQDMDHENMFWYRQDPGLGLRLIYFSYDVKMKEKGDIPEGYSVSREKKERFSLILESASTNQTSMYLCASSWAPRSIYEQYFGPGTRLTVT.

The rearrangement joins TRBV7-9 to TRBJ2-5; D is unclear. This CDR3 comprises 12 residues. Trimming removed 5 bases at V and 5 bases at J, with 9 bases between. CDR1 and CDR2 (germline): SEHNR, FQNEAQ (reference sequence). The CDR3 nucleotides are TGTGCCAGCAGCATAGTGGGGGAGACCCAGTACTTC. As protein: CASSIVGETQYF. Full variable domain (rest looked up from reference TRBV7-9 and TRBJ2-5): DTGVSQNPRHKITKRGQNVTFRCDPISEHNRLYWYRQTLGQGPEFLTYFQNEAQLEKSRLLSDRFSAERPKGSFSTLEIQRTEQGDSAMYLCASSIVGETQYFGPGTRLLVL.

The J gene is TRBJ1-5, the V gene TRBV19, with D unclear. CDR3 length equals 14 residues. V gave up 1 base and J gave up 2 bases, with 6 bases separating them. CDR1 LNHDA and CDR2 SQIVND come from the germline V gene (reference sequence). CDR3 protein: CASSIVGGNQPQHF. The CDR3 nucleotides read TGTGCCAGTAGTATAGTTGGAGGCAATCAGCCCCAGCATTTT.

V gene TRBV4-1 combines with J gene TRBJ2-1; D possibly corresponds to TRBD1 (6 bases). The CDR3 runs to 16 residues. The V gene's germline CDR1 is MGHRA and CDR2 YSYEKL. The germline V and J ends were trimmed by 0 bases and 5 bases, with 14 bases remaining between them. The CDR3 nucleotides are TGCGCCAGCAGCCAAGAAACGTCGGGGACAAACAATGAGCAGTTCTTC. Its protein product is CASSQETSGTNNEQFF.

The chain recombines TRBV6-5 with TRBJ2-5, with D unresolved. V was trimmed by 1 base and J by 11 bases, leaving 8 bases between them. The V gene's germline CDR1 is MNHEY and CDR2 SVGAGI. The CDR3 runs 11 residues. Written as DNA, the CDR3 is TGTGCCAGCAGTTACTTAGACGGGCAGTACTTC. Protein sequence: CASSYLDGQYF.

The chain is built from TRBV19 and TRBJ2-7; 7 bases are a match to TRBD1. The CDR3 has 13 residues. V dropped 7 bases and J dropped 2; count of bases not matched to a gene: 5. Per the germline V gene, CDR1 is LNHDA and CDR2 is SQIVND (reference sequence). In DNA form, the CDR3 reads TGTGCCAGTATTGGCAGGGGGACCTACGAGCAGTACTTC. Translation: CASIGRGTYEQYF.

The chain employs TRBV29-1 and TRBJ2-3; 8 bases agree with TRBD1. The CDR3 totals 17 residues. CDR1 is SQVTM and CDR2 is ANQGSEA in the germline V gene. J lost 0 bases, V lost 1 base, and 9 bases had no gene match. This CDR3 is CSVEGDPGQGSTDTQYF. CDR3 coding DNA: TGCAGCGTTGAAGGGGACCCCGGACAGGGTAGCACAGATACGCAGTATTTT.

This chain links TRBV11-3 with TRBJ1-1; D unclear. The CDR3 length is 13 residues. V was pared by 2 bases and J by 5 bases, with 9 bases between. CDR1 and CDR2 (germline): SGHNT, YENEEA. The CDR3 protein is CASSLSRETEAFF. The CDR3 DNA sequence: TGTGCCAGCAGCTTATCGAGGGAGACTGAAGCTTTCTTT. Looking up the rest from reference TRBV11-3 and TRBJ1-1 gives the full variable domain: EAGVVQSPRYKIIEKKQPVAFWCNPISGHNTLYWYLQNLGQGPELLIRYENEEAVDDSQLPKDRFSAERLKGVDSTLKIQPAELGDSAVYLCASSLSRETEAFFGQGTRLTVV.

V gene TRBV7-9 combines with J gene TRBJ2-5; 8 positions agree with TRBD1. V trimming: 3 bases; J trimming: 6 bases; junction bases outside the gene matches: 12. Germline V gene lookup returns CDR1 SEHNR and CDR2 FQNEAQ (reference sequence). CDR3 length: 16 amino acids. The CDR3 sequence is CASSFYGQGSVKTQYF. The CDR3 coding sequence is TGTGCCAGCAGCTTTTACGGACAGGGTAGCGTAAAGACCCAGTACTTC.

CDR3 DNA sequence: TGTGCCAGTTTGCTAGCGGGGGGGTACAATGAGCAGTTCTTC. This gives the protein CASLLAGGYNEQFF. The V gene is TRBV6-1, the J gene TRBJ2-1, with 12 bases aligning to TRBD2. V lost 9 bases, J lost 4 bases, and 4 bases stayed unmatched. The CDR3 extends over 14 amino acids. Germline assignment: CDR1 MNHNS and CDR2 SASEGT.

The chain is built from TRBV29-1 and TRBJ1-1; 9 bases are shared with TRBD1. V lost 6 bases, J lost 4 bases, and 9 bases stayed unmatched. This CDR3 is built from 14 residues. Germline V gene data show CDR1 as SQVTM and CDR2 as ANQGSEA. The CDR3, as DNA: TGCAGCGTGCCCGGACAGGGGACGGGCACTGAAGCTTTCTTT. Translating it yields CSVPGQGTGTEAFF.